This T cell receptor (beta chain) came from a study of T cell clonality in common variable immunodeficiency. Caucasian heritage predominated among both patients and controls. Donors gave about 5 to 8.5 ml heparinized peripheral whole blood. Points from the study as a whole: TCRbeta clonality was increased in CVID versus healthy controls. In common variable immunodeficiency, TCR beta chains reportedly carried fewer deletions and N-nucleotide insertions.

The germline V gene has CDR1 LNHDA and CDR2 SQIVND (reference sequence). The CDR3 is 15 amino acids. The trim removed 3 bases at V and 2 bases at J, leaving 5 bases unmatched. Repertoires were generated with immunoSEQ multiplex PCR, while TCRdb's copy carries only in-frame clones and drops some. This sample has around 42,000 clones and no singletons, with 5% to 6.5% in the ten largest. This clone was counted many times. Its antigen is as yet unknown. The read ends 3 residues shy of where the CDR3 ends; the end is completed using the germline J gene. The sample contains more than one DNA sequence encoding this CDR3.

The source material was peripheral blood mononuclear cells. The TCR was taken from a human donor with common variable immunodeficiency. This chain connects TRBV19 to TRBJ2-5; TRBD1 aligns across 8 bases. CDR3 loop: CASSIGTGRQETQYF. CDR3 DNA (partial): TGTGCCAGTAGTATCGGGACAGGACGACAAGAGACC.